Below, one T cell receptor beta chain is given with its context. This sample was taken from a study of blood T cell repertoires in COVID-19. The method was immunoSEQ multiplex PCR; TCRdb's version includes in-frame clones alone and lacks a portion of them. The repertoire holds 200,000 to 250,000 clones, with roughly 80% as singletons. CDR1 MNHEY and CDR2 SVGAGI come from the germline V gene. The CDR3 totals 15 residues. The J segment lost 0 bases and the V segment lost 7 bases, leaving 8 bases of the junction unmatched. Input material: peripheral blood. The clonotype was recovered from a woman older than 75 with acute or convalescent COVID-19. This chain uses TRBV6-5 with TRBJ1-2; TRBD1 matches 7 bases. CDR3 DNA sequence: TGTGCCAGCACGGGACAGACACATACTAACTATGGCTACACCTTC. Translating it yields CASTGQTHTNYGYTF.